This TCR beta chain was sequenced during a study of blood T cells in healthy people across ages. About the research overall: Researchers report that template switching captured about one barcoded beta molecule per two T cells.

Study outcomes and limitations: Higher diversity and more naive CD4+ cells were features of long-lived donors, compared to aged donors.

Trimming cost V 1 base and J 10 bases; bases outside gene matches: 4. The germline V gene has CDR1 SGHTA and CDR2 FQGTGA. The CDR3 totals 13 residues. Each donor had around 10 milliliters of peripheral blood drawn. Isolation per sample recovered at least 7 million PBMCs. Combining a sample-barcoded 5' primer with a J-beta primer mix, a second PCR ran for roughly 7 to 11 cycles. TCRdb processed the 5' RACE reads anew with MiXCR; each CDR3 protein has one entry. There are 1.5 million to 2 million distinct CDR3 sequences in the sample; about 31% occur only once, and 11% lies in the top ten. Worth noting for this clonotype: Its target is not known.

The TCR comes from a woman between 25 and 40 years old in good health. The chain is built from TRBV7-3 and TRBJ2-1, with 7 nucleotides matching TRBD2. The sample taken for sequencing was blood. The CDR3, as DNA: TGTGCCAGCAGCTTAAGCGGGGGTAGGGAGCAGTTCTTC. It yields the protein CASSLSGGREQFF.